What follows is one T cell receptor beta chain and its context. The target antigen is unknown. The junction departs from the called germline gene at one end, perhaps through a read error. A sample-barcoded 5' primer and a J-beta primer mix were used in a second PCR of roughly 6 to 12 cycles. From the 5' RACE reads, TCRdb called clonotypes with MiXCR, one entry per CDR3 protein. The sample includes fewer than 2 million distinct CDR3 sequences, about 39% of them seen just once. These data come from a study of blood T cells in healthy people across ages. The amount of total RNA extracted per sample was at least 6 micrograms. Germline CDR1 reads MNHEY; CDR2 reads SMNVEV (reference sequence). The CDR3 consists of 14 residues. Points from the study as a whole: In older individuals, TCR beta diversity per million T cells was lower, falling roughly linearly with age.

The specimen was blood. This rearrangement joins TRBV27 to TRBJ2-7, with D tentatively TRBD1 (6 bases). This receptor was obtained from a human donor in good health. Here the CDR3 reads CASSLMDRLDERYF. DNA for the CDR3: TGTGCCAGCAGTTTAATGGACAGACTCGACGAGCGGTACTTC.